This T cell receptor (beta chain) was sequenced during a study of blood T cell repertoires in COVID-19. Overall study: From the United States, Italy and Spain came samples of acute and convalescent COVID-19. PBMCs, B-cell-depleted T cells, or T cells provided the cDNA or gDNA that made up the material.

This clone was counted a single time. The cohort comprised adults aged about 18 to 100 years residing in approximately 25 US areas. Participant-reported clinical history was the basis for cohort assignment. The table came from immunoSEQ multiplex PCR; TCRdb's copy has only in-frame clones and leaves some out. The sample holds almost 250,000 clones; almost 85% are singletons and the top ten take 9.1%. The sequence came from a woman aged 45-65 years with acute COVID-19. Sequenced input: PBMCs or T cells enriched from blood (not recorded which).

CDR3 sequence reads: CASSTPEEGAYGYTF. As DNA, the CDR3 is TGTGCCAGTAGTACCCCAGAAGAGGGTGCCTATGGCTACACCTTC. The chain combines TRBV19 with TRBJ1-2; D unclear. The CDR3 sequence is 15 residues long. The V and J ends lost 4 bases and 4 bases respectively, with 16 bases between them. Germline V gene lookup returns CDR1 LNHDA and CDR2 SQIVND (reference sequence).